A selection of T cell receptor beta chains follows, all from one sample in a study of response to subunit inactivated influenza vaccine. MiXCR, run by TCRdb on the RT-PCR reads, gives a single entry per CDR3 protein. This table has about 780,000 distinct CDR3 sequences, approximately 18% appearing once. Sample: PBMCs from blood, taken 5 days after vaccination. These receptors all come from a middle-aged man who received an inactivated influenza vaccine. The CDR3 runs from the conserved cysteine through the conserved F or W. The D gene is left open where the match is weak. Some rows have no size entry. The others give once, few or many, or a class for an expanded clone.

d_call	v_call	clone_size	j_call	cdr3_aa	cdr3_nt
-	TRBV7-2	many	TRBJ2-1	CASSLGETLYNEQFF	TGTGCCAGCAGCTTAGGCGAGACCCTTTACAATGAGCAGTTCTTC
-	TRBV20-1	-	TRBJ1-2	CSASGQPNYGYTF	TGCAGTGCCAGCGGCCAGCCGAACTATGGCTACACCTTC
TRBD2	TRBV7-6	many	TRBJ2-1	CASSLSGTNYNEQFF	TGTGCCAGCAGCCTATCCGGGACTAACTACAATGAGCAGTTCTTC
TRBD1	TRBV4-3	-	TRBJ2-2	CASSTSWDSNTGELFF	TGCGCCAGCAGTACCTCCTGGGACAGCAACACCGGGGAGCTGTTTTTT
TRBD1	TRBV12-3/TRBV12-4	-	TRBJ1-5	CASSMGQGNSNQPQHF	TGTGCCAGCAGTATGGGACAGGGGAATAGCAATCAGCCCCAGCATTTT
TRBD1	TRBV20-1	few	TRBJ1-2	CSARGQYPYGYTF	TGCAGTGCTAGGGGACAGTACCCTTATGGCTACACCTTC
-	TRBV2	-	TRBJ1-4	CASSTQTGWGEKLFF	TGTGCCAGCAGTACCCAAACAGGGTGGGGAGAAAAACTGTTTTTT
TRBD1	TRBV11-2	-	TRBJ2-5	CASSPWTGRFSETQYF	TGTGCCAGCAGCCCATGGACAGGGAGGTTCTCCGAGACCCAGTACTTC
TRBD2	TRBV6-1	few	TRBJ2-1	CASGHPSGGEYNEQFF	TGTGCCAGCGGCCACCCTAGCGGGGGGGAGTACAATGAGCAGTTCTTC
-	TRBV28	-	TRBJ1-5	CASSLRGISNQPQHF	TGTGCCAGCAGTTTAAGGGGGATTAGCAATCAGCCCCAGCATTTT
-	TRBV20-1	-	TRBJ2-1	CSASSVRTYNEQFF	TGCAGTGCGTCGAGCGTTAGAACCTACAATGAGCAGTTCTTC
-	TRBV7-2	-	TRBJ1-6	CASSLSRTARNSPLHF	TGTGCCAGCAGCCTAAGTAGGACAGCGCGTAATTCACCCCTCCACTTT
-	TRBV7-2	few	TRBJ2-3	CASSPLGGYSTDTQYF	TGTGCCAGCAGCCCATTGGGGGGATATAGCACAGATACGCAGTATTTT
TRBD1	TRBV7-9	-	TRBJ1-1	CASSFTGDTEAFF	TGTGCCAGCAGCTTCACAGGGGACACTGAAGCTTTCTTT
TRBD2	TRBV6-1	few	TRBJ2-2	CASSAPGTKNTGELFF	TGTGCCAGCAGTGCCCCCGGGACTAAGAACACCGGGGAGCTGTTTTTT
-	TRBV7-9	few	TRBJ2-1	CASSPQRVLGYNEQFF	TGTGCCAGCAGCCCTCAACGGGTCTTGGGATACAATGAGCAGTTCTTC
TRBD2	TRBV7-3	many	TRBJ2-3	CASSSLAGESTDTQYF	TGTGCCAGCAGCTCGTTAGCGGGAGAGAGCACAGATACGCAGTATTTT
-	TRBV18	-	TRBJ2-1	CASSPPELGEQFF	TGTGCCAGCTCACCACCGGAACTCGGTGAGCAGTTCTTC
TRBD1	TRBV29-1	few	TRBJ2-7	CSVVTGESYEQYF	TGCAGCGTGGTAACAGGGGAGTCCTACGAGCAGTACTTC
-	TRBV20-1	-	TRBJ1-5	CSAWRAYSNQPQHF	TGCAGTGCGTGGCGGGCTTATAGCAATCAGCCCCAGCATTTT
-	TRBV12-3/TRBV12-4	few	TRBJ1-1	CASTPDRTVTEAFF	TGTGCCAGCACCCCCGACAGGACCGTCACTGAAGCTTTCTTT
-	TRBV29-1	-	TRBJ2-3	CSGNSHTDTQYF	TGCAGCGGAAACAGCCACACAGATACGCAGTATTTT
-	TRBV7-9	-	TRBJ2-5	CASSLGFGGQETQYF	TGTGCCAGCAGCTTAGGGTTCGGTGGCCAAGAGACCCAGTACTTC
-	TRBV12-3/TRBV12-4	-	TRBJ1-1	CASSTPRGPAFF	TGTGCCAGCAGCACCCCCCGGGGGCCTGCTTTCTTT
-	TRBV28	-	TRBJ2-7	CASSGSPRIYEQYF	TGTGCCAGCAGTGGGTCCCCTCGTATCTACGAGCAGTACTTC
-	TRBV4-3	-	TRBJ2-1	CASSQDLVSVSYNEQFF	TGCGCCAGCAGCCAAGATCTCGTGTCAGTCTCCTACAATGAGCAGTTCTTC
-	TRBV20-1	once	TRBJ1-4	CSARDTRGVYEKLFF	TGCAGTGCTAGAGATACCCGGGGAGTTTATGAAAAACTGTTTTTT
-	TRBV20-1	many	TRBJ1-5	CSAFETEPNQPQHF	TGCAGTGCGTTTGAAACGGAGCCCAATCAGCCCCAGCATTTT
-	TRBV27	-	TRBJ2-7	CASSSGAVNSYEQYF	TGTGCCAGCAGTTCCGGGGCAGTCAACTCCTACGAGCAGTACTTC
TRBD1	TRBV5-6	-	TRBJ2-3	CASSHGQGRTDTQYF	TGTGCCAGCAGCCATGGACAGGGGAGGACAGATACGCAGTATTTT
-	TRBV28	-	TRBJ2-1	CASSLGPLAGSYNEQFF	TGTGCCAGCAGTTTAGGGCCGTTGGCGGGATCCTACAATGAGCAGTTCTTC
-	TRBV5-5	-	TRBJ2-1	CASSLQASSYNEQFF	TGTGCCAGCAGCTTACAGGCGAGCTCCTACAATGAGCAGTTCTTC
-	TRBV5-1	few	TRBJ1-4	CASSLTGANNEKLFF	TGCGCCAGCAGCTTGACGGGGGCAAACAATGAAAAACTGTTTTTT
-	TRBV28	-	TRBJ2-5	CASSWRQSETQYF	TGTGCCAGCAGTTGGAGGCAGTCAGAGACCCAGTACTTC
TRBD1	TRBV18	-	TRBJ1-2	CASSLDRGAYGYTF	TGTGCCAGCTCACTGGACAGGGGAGCCTATGGCTACACCTTC
-	TRBV5-1	-	TRBJ1-2	CASSSSKGASGYTF	TGCGCCAGCAGCTCTAGCAAAGGGGCAAGCGGCTACACCTTC
TRBD2	TRBV11-2	-	TRBJ2-1	CASSSQRGSYNEHFF	TGTGCCAGCAGCTCGCAGCGGGGGTCCTACAATGAGCACTTCTTC
TRBD2	TRBV20-1	few	TRBJ2-3	CSAGRLGLASPDTQYF	TGCAGTGCTGGACGATTGGGACTAGCGAGTCCAGATACGCAGTATTTT
-	TRBV2	few	TRBJ2-4	CASRSRDKNIQYF	TGTGCCAGCAGATCCAGGGATAAAAACATTCAGTACTTC
-	TRBV7-2	many	TRBJ2-1	CASSLAFGTLRSYNEQFF	TGTGCCAGCAGCTTAGCCTTCGGGACTCTCCGGTCCTACAATGAGCAGTTCTTC
TRBD1	TRBV10-3	-	TRBJ2-2	CAIRRGQGAGELFF	TGTGCCATCAGGAGGGGACAGGGCGCCGGGGAGCTGTTTTTT
-	TRBV6-5	few	TRBJ2-2	CASSSDGYTGELFF	TGTGCCAGCAGTTCCGATGGGTACACCGGGGAGCTGTTTTTT
TRBD2	TRBV7-2	many	TRBJ2-3	CASSRGLAGTDTQYF	TGTGCCAGCAGCCGAGGACTAGCGGGGACAGATACGCAGTATTTT
-	TRBV5-6	few	TRBJ1-5	CASSSWANQPQHF	TGTGCCAGCAGTTCGTGGGCCAATCAGCCCCAGCATTTT
-	TRBV12-3/TRBV12-4	many	TRBJ1-1	CASRPVRGQIKNTEAFF	TGTGCCAGCAGACCCGTCCGGGGTCAGATTAAGAACACTGAAGCTTTCTTT
TRBD2	TRBV27	few	TRBJ2-4	CASSWGLAGAKNIQYF	TGTGCCAGCAGTTGGGGACTAGCGGGGGCCAAAAACATTCAGTACTTC
TRBD1	TRBV29-1	few	TRBJ2-7	CSVEGQGRYEQYF	TGCAGCGTTGAAGGACAGGGGAGGTACGAGCAGTACTTC
-	TRBV10-2	few	TRBJ2-1	CASRELWRYNEQFF	TGCGCCAGCAGAGAACTTTGGCGTTACAATGAGCAGTTCTTC
-	TRBV6-5	-	TRBJ2-7	CASSYSSRVSMYEQYF	TGTGCCAGCAGTTACTCGAGCCGGGTCTCAATGTACGAGCAGTACTTC
-	TRBV20-1	few	TRBJ1-2	CSCGVSNYGYTF	TGCAGCTGCGGGGTATCGAACTATGGCTACACCTTC
-	TRBV6-5	-	TRBJ2-7	CASSYSMVGASEQYF	TGTGCCAGCAGTTACTCGATGGTCGGCGCGAGCGAGCAGTACTTC
-	TRBV5-1	-	TRBJ2-2	CASSSRGGNTGELFF	TGCGCCAGCAGCTCCCGTGGGGGGAACACCGGGGAGCTGTTTTTT
TRBD2	TRBV7-9	few	TRBJ2-1	CASSLVFLLAGVHEQFF	TGTGCCAGCAGCTTAGTGTTCCTACTAGCGGGAGTCCATGAGCAGTTCTTC